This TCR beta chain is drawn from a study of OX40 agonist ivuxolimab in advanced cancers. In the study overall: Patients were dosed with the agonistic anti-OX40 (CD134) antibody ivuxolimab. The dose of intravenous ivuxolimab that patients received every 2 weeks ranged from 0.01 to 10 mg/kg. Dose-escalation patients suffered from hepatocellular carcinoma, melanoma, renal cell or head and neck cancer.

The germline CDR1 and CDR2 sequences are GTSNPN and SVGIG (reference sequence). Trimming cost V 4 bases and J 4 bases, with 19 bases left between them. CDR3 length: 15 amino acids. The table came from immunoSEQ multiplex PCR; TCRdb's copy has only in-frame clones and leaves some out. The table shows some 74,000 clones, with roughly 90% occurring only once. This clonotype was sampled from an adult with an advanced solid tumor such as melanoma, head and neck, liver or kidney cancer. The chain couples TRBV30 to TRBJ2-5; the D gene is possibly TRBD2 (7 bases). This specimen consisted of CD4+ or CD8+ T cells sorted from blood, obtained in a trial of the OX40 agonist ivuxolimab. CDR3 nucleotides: TGTGCCTGGAAAAGGGGGGGGACTACGCGAGAGACCCAGTACTTC. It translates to CAWKRGGTTRETQYF.